This T cell receptor beta chain was captured by sequencing in a study of OX40 agonist ivuxolimab in advanced cancers. CDR3 length: 12 amino acids. V dropped 3 bases and J dropped 13; count of bases not matched to a gene: 9. Germline CDR1 SGDLS, CDR2 YYNGEE. General study findings and limits: At doses 0.1 to 3.0 mg/kg, CD4+ and CD8+ clones expanded.

Some clones are missing from TCRdb's copy, which holds only in-frame ones; the method was immunoSEQ multiplex PCR. This table has approximately 11,000 clones, around 66% appearing once. This clone appeared once. Its antigen is still unknown. The V and J genes are TRBV9 and TRBJ2-5; 7 positions match TRBD2. The material was CD4+ or CD8+ T cells sorted from blood, obtained in a trial of the OX40 agonist ivuxolimab. This receptor was identified in an adult with an advanced solid tumor such as melanoma, head and neck, liver or kidney cancer. The CDR3 region is CASSGADGTMYF. Here the CDR3 DNA reads TGTGCCAGCAGCGGGGCAGACGGGACTATGTACTTC.